This TCR beta chain was identified in a study of PD-L1 blockade in urothelial cancer. Across the study: Atezolizumab, begun by patients in about 2014, was given at 1,200 mg intravenously every 3 weeks.

Some clones are missing from TCRdb's copy, which holds only in-frame ones; the method was immunoSEQ multiplex PCR. The top ten clones hold about 4.1% of a sample with about 52,000 clones, 75% of them seen once. This clone was counted only a few times. The CDR3 runs 15 residues. CDR1 and CDR2 (germline): LNHDA, SQIVND (reference sequence). Time point defined: pretreatment peripheral blood. The TCR originated in a man between 65 and 79 years old with urothelial cancer. This chain links TRBV19 with TRBJ2-3; 12 bases fit TRBD2. This material consisted of PBMCs, taken around atezolizumab (anti-PD-L1) treatment. CDR3 coding DNA: TGTGCTACTAGCGGGAGGATGGTGGACACAGATACGCAGTATTTT. It yields the protein CATSGRMVDTDTQYF.